This T cell receptor beta chain was profiled in a study of T cells in Graves' hyperthyroidism and ophthalmopathy. In this sample, this clonotype turned up many times. Its target is not known. Authors of the study amplified TCR beta CDR3 regions from RNA transcripts. Primed by the HTBI set, a first-round RT-PCR was run on the TCR CDR3. One entry per CDR3 protein, called by TCRdb with MiXCR from the multiplex PCR reads. The sample holds approximately 610,000 distinct CDR3 sequences; roughly 15% are singletons and the top ten take about 3.9%. The CDR3 consists of 16 residues. Unmatched junction bases numbered 9, after V lost 10 bases and J lost 0 bases. From germline, CDR1 is MNHEY and CDR2 SMNVEV (reference sequence). Study observations and caveats: In simple terms, a model built on 13 V-J features told ophthalmopathy apart from stable hyperthyroidism.

Inclusion characteristics of ophthalmopathy patients comprised a Clinical Activity Score of at least 3, a NOSPECS grade of at least 4, and duration under 3 months. Clinical symptoms, serum thyroxine, TRAb, thyroid ultrasound and orbital computed tomography informed diagnoses. The receptor was derived from a woman aged 40-49 years with Graves' ophthalmopathy. Source material: blood. The chain is built from TRBV27 and TRBJ2-6, with 7 bases fitting TRBD1. CDR3 sequence (DNA): TGTGCCAAATCAGCAGGGACAGCCTCTGGGGCCAACGTCCTGACTTTC. Translating it yields CAKSAGTASGANVLTF. The variable domain in full, with the rest retrieved from reference TRBV27 and TRBJ2-6, is EAQVTQNPRYLITVTGKKLTVTCSQNMNHEYMSWYRQDPGLGLRQIYYSMNVEVTDKGDVPEGYKVSRKEKRNFPLILESPSPNQTSLYFCAKSAGTASGANVLTFGAGSRLTVL.